What follows are 22 T cell receptor beta chains derived from one specimen sequenced in a study of blood T cell repertoires in COVID-19. TCRdb keeps only in-frame clones here, not all; method: immunoSEQ multiplex PCR. The data contain a few hundred thousand clones, approximately 82% of them singletons. Sequencing input: PBMCs or T cells enriched from blood (not recorded which). The receptors originated from a man aged 40-55 years who had recovered from COVID-19.

This chain connects TRBV13 to TRBJ1-1; D gene ambiguous. CDR3 length: 14 residues. The germline V gene encodes CDR1 PRHDT and CDR2 FYEKMQ (reference sequence). Trimming removed 7 bases from V and 1 base from J, with 13 bases in between. CDR3 amino acids: CASTVFRGNTEAFF. CDR3 in DNA: TGTGCCAGCACCGTATTTCGGGGGAACACTGAAGCTTTCTTT.

CDR3 nucleotide sequence: TGTGCCAGCAGCCCCCAAACGGACACGAGCTCCTACGAGCAGTACTTC. Its protein is CASSPQTDTSSYEQYF. This chain uses TRBV9 with TRBJ2-7, with D possibly TRBD1 on 5 matching bases. Trimming cost V 4 bases and J 0 bases, with 17 bases left between them. The CDR3 spans 16 residues. The V gene's germline CDR1 is SGDLS and CDR2 YYNGEE.

The chain carries TRBV19 and TRBJ1-2; possibly TRBD1 for D (6 bases). CDR1 is LNHDA, CDR2 SQIVND, per germline (reference sequence). The length of the CDR3 is 14 residues. The V end lost 7 bases, the J end lost 3 bases, and 15 bases lay between the germline ends. The CDR3 loop is CASTPTGSYYGYTF. CDR3 sequence (DNA): TGTGCCAGTACCCCTACAGGGTCGTACTATGGCTACACCTTC. The full variable domain, with the rest looked up from reference TRBV19 and TRBJ1-2, is DGGITQSPKYLFRKEGQNVTLSCEQNLNHDAMYWYRQDPGQGLRLIYYSQIVNDFQKGDIAEGYSVSREKKESFPLTVTSAQKNPTAFYLCASTPTGSYYGYTFGSGTRLTVV.

The chain recombines TRBV11-3 with TRBJ2-1; the D gene is possibly TRBD2 (7 bases). V lost 5 bases and J 7 bases, leaving 12 bases between the germline ends. This CDR3 has 13 residues. From germline, CDR1 is SGHNT and CDR2 YENEEA. As DNA, the CDR3 is TGTGCCAGCAGCATACAGGGAGGGAATGAGCAGTTCTTC. Translated: CASSIQGGNEQFF. Full variable domain (remainder filled in from reference TRBV11-3 and TRBJ2-1): EAGVVQSPRYKIIEKKQPVAFWCNPISGHNTLYWYLQNLGQGPELLIRYENEEAVDDSQLPKDRFSAERLKGVDSTLKIQPAELGDSAVYLCASSIQGGNEQFFGPGTRLTVL.

J is TRBJ1-2 and V is TRBV2; 7 bases map to TRBD1. Germline values: CDR1 SNHLY, CDR2 FYNNEI. The length of the CDR3 is 13 residues. V shed 5 bases and J 6 bases; nucleotides not matched to a gene: 6. The CDR3 DNA is TGTGCCAGCAGTAAAGACAGGGTGGATGGCTACACCTTC. Its protein product is CASSKDRVDGYTF.

This chain connects TRBV19 to TRBJ1-1; tentatively, D is TRBD1 (5 bases). The germline gives CDR1 LNHDA, CDR2 SQIVND (reference sequence). V was pared by 2 bases and J by 0 bases, with 10 bases between. This CDR3 region has 15 residues. CDR3: CASSIQGGMNTEAFF. As DNA, the CDR3 is TGTGCCAGTAGTATACAGGGAGGGATGAACACTGAAGCTTTCTTT. Combining the CDR3 with reference TRBV19 and TRBJ1-1 gives the whole variable domain DGGITQSPKYLFRKEGQNVTLSCEQNLNHDAMYWYRQDPGQGLRLIYYSQIVNDFQKGDIAEGYSVSREKKESFPLTVTSAQKNPTAFYLCASSIQGGMNTEAFFGQGTRLTVV.

DNA for the CDR3: TGTGCCACTCAACTGGACAGGAATTACGAGCAGTACTTC. Residues: CATQLDRNYEQYF. V and J are TRBV15 and TRBJ2-7; 7 nucleotides agree with TRBD1. Germline V gene lookup returns CDR1 LNHNV and CDR2 YYDKDF (reference sequence). The CDR3 extends over 13 amino acids. Trimming cost V 9 bases and J 4 bases; bases outside gene matches: 9.

Only a few counts were recorded for this clone. Other DNA sequences from this sample encode an identical CDR3 as well. The V call is TRBV29-1, the J call TRBJ2-2, with D possibly TRBD1 on 6 matching bases. V lost 6 bases and J lost 2, with 13 bases in between. Germline CDR1 reads SQVTM; CDR2 reads ANQGSEA. This CDR3 has 14 residues. CDR3 amino acids: CSVFGTPNTGELFF. The CDR3 coding sequence is TGCAGCGTGTTCGGGACACCTAACACCGGGGAGCTGTTTTTT.

The chain joins TRBV6-2 or TRBV6-3 to TRBJ1-1, with a tentative D call TRBD1 (5 bases). CDR3 length equals 13 residues. Germline V gene sequence: CDR1 MNHEY, CDR2 SVGEGT. The V gene lost 6 bases and the J gene lost 5 bases, with 13 bases spanning the gap. The chain's CDR3 is CASSDRGVTEAFF. CDR3 sequence (DNA): TGTGCCAGCAGCGATCGGGGGGTTACTGAAGCTTTCTTT.

The rearrangement uses TRBV2 and TRBJ2-1, with 7 nucleotides matching TRBD2. The V and J ends lost 7 bases and 7 bases, in that order; junction bases with no gene match: 7. Germline V gives CDR1 SNHLY, CDR2 FYNNEI. The CDR3 is 13 residues long. CDR3 sequence reads: CASMAASGNEQFF. The CDR3 DNA is TGTGCCAGCATGGCGGCTAGCGGTAATGAGCAGTTCTTC.

Here the CDR3 DNA reads TGTGCCAGCAGCGTAGAGGTCAGGGGTAATTCACCCCTCCACTTT. Protein product: CASSVEVRGNSPLHF. The chain links TRBV9 to TRBJ1-6, with D perhaps TRBD1 (6 bases). V lost 0 bases, J lost 6 bases, and 10 bases lay in between. This CDR3 comprises 15 residues. Germline V gene sequence: CDR1 SGDLS, CDR2 YYNGEE.

V usage is TRBV19 and J usage is TRBJ1-1; no definite D call. The CDR3 has 16 residues. Deletions cut 7 bases from V and 1 base from J, with 19 bases between. Germline assignment: CDR1 LNHDA and CDR2 SQIVND (reference sequence). The CDR3 DNA reads TGTGCCAGTATACCACTCGGAGGTGGTCGGAACACTGAAGCTTTCTTT. The encoded protein is CASIPLGGGRNTEAFF.

Turning to this clone: One end of the junction does not line up with germline, which may come from a read error. V usage is TRBV5-8 and J usage is TRBJ1-2; TRBD1 matches at 7 bases. Germline loops: CDR1 SGHTS, CDR2 YDEGEE. The CDR3 runs 13 residues. CDR3 protein: CASSERRTGLYSF. The CDR3 coding sequence is TGTGCCAGCAGCGAAAGGCGGACAGGCCTGTATTCCTTC.

This clone was seen more than once but under ten times. This sequence joins TRBV5-4 and TRBJ1-2; a weak D match, TRBD1 (5 bases). Trimming removed 4 bases from V and 5 bases from J, with 21 bases in between. Germline V gene data show CDR1 as SGHNT and CDR2 as YYREEE (reference sequence). The CDR3 covers 16 residues. The CDR3 region is CASSQQSARSGYGYTF. In DNA form, the CDR3 reads TGTGCCAGCAGCCAACAAAGCGCCCGTTCAGGGTATGGCTACACCTTC.

The chain carries TRBV30 and TRBJ1-5, with TRBD1 as a possible D gene (5 bases). Per germline, CDR1 GTSNPN and CDR2 SVGIG (reference sequence). V lost 2 bases and J 4 bases, leaving 6 bases between the germline ends. The CDR3 length is 12 residues. For the CDR3, the DNA is TGTGCCTGGAGTAGGACAAATCAGCCCCAGCATTTT. Protein: CAWSRTNQPQHF.

This clone has more than one count but fewer than ten. This chain uses TRBV9 with TRBJ1-2, with TRBD1 matching 12 bases. Trimming at V came to 4 bases and at J to 8 bases, leaving 6 bases not matched to a gene. Germline V CDR1 and CDR2: SGDLS, YYNGEE. The CDR3 contains 14 residues. DNA of the CDR3: TGTGCCAGCAGCCCGGGACAGGGGGCTCTCGGCTACACCTTC. Its translation: CASSPGQGALGYTF.

The chain couples TRBV15 to TRBJ1-6; tentatively, D is TRBD1 (6 bases). Germline V CDR1 and CDR2: LNHNV, YYDKDF (reference sequence). Trimming removed 1 base at V and 4 bases at J, with 8 bases between. This CDR3 has 15 residues. CDR3 sequence (DNA): TGTGCCACCAGCAGAGCAAGGGGGTATAATTCACCCCTCCACTTT. Translation: CATSRARGYNSPLHF.

V gene TRBV30 combines with J gene TRBJ2-5; the match to TRBD1 covers 7 bases. This CDR3 is built from 15 residues. Germline CDR1 GTSNPN, CDR2 SVGIG (reference sequence). After removal of 5 bases from V and 0 bases from J, the junction contained 9 bases not matched to a gene. CDR3 sequence reads: CAWDNDRAYQETQYF. The CDR3 DNA is TGTGCCTGGGATAACGACAGGGCCTACCAAGAGACCCAGTACTTC.

The V and J genes are TRBV18 and TRBJ1-1; 8 bases are a match to TRBD1. V dropped 6 bases and J dropped 3; count of bases not matched to a gene: 12. The CDR3 is 16 amino acids. Germline assignment: CDR1 KGHSH and CDR2 LQKENI. This CDR3 is CASSLTTGGSDTEAFF. The CDR3 region has the DNA TGTGCCAGCTCCCTCACCACAGGGGGTTCGGACACTGAAGCTTTCTTT.

This clone appeared once. V is TRBV20-1 and J is TRBJ1-2; 10 bases map to TRBD1. The CDR3 loop spans 16 amino acids. CDR1 DFQATT and CDR2 SNEGSKA come from the germline V gene (reference sequence). V was pared by 3 bases and J by 2 bases, with 9 bases of the junction left unmatched. CDR3 amino acids: CSASRPGQGENYGYTF. CDR3 sequence (DNA): TGCAGTGCTAGTCGGCCCGGACAGGGGGAAAACTATGGCTACACCTTC.

The V call is TRBV7-9, the J call TRBJ1-1, with 9 positions matching TRBD1. The V segment lost 2 bases and the J segment 1 base; nucleotides outside the gene matches: 5. The length of the CDR3 is 16 residues. CDR1 is SEHNR, CDR2 FQNEAQ, per germline (reference sequence). CDR3 in DNA: TGTGCCAGCAGCTTATCACAGGGGGCAGGGAACACTGAAGCTTTCTTT. The encoded protein is CASSLSQGAGNTEAFF.

The sample holds many counts of this clone. The rearrangement uses TRBV10-1 and TRBJ1-1; D is undetermined. This CDR3 spans 13 amino acids. CDR1 is WNHNN, CDR2 SYGVQD, per germline (reference sequence). V was clipped by 8 bases and J by 8 bases, with 18 bases between them. CDR3 sequence: CASSDEGSREAFF. As DNA, the CDR3 is TGCGCCAGCTCGGACGAGGGCAGCCGAGAAGCTTTCTTT.